One TCR beta chain is described in this entry. Its target antigen remains unknown. No qualities accompany the bases; no much larger clone lies one base away. The sample is drawn from a study of shared T cell receptors in the human thymus (dated by TCRdb to the early 2020s). The study in broad terms: The study examined how self-reactive, shared T-cell receptor alpha chains are generated in the human thymus.

The library was produced with the immunoSEQ multiplex PCR assay. TCRdb obtained this table from immuneACCESS and retained in-frame rearrangements with V and J assigned. These tables miss some clones; where compared with another copy, unresolved V genes account for less than half of the shortfall, and the remainder is unexplained. This sample comprises about 710,000 clones, about 90% of them detected only once. About 0.0094% of the sample goes to the ten largest clones. The germline V gene supplies CDR1 MDHEN and CDR2 SYDVKM. V lost 3 bases and J lost 3 bases, and the count of bases not matched to a germline gene is 11. The CDR3 numbers 17 residues from cysteine through phenylalanine. Only the CDR3 region is kept as DNA, spanning 51 bases read in frame from base 1. This same sample was also part of a study on human thymus T cells. The second paper states: The donors were immunologically healthy infants in Finland who had open corrective cardiac surgery for congenital heart defects. Thymus tissue was obtained as surgical resects removed during corrective cardiac surgery. Both the thymic and the peripheral blood repertoires appeared to show biased V and J gene segment usage. According to the related research, thymic TCR repertoires were highly overlapping among unrelated individuals. The study used under 10 infant thymus samples plus four related peripheral blood samples to characterize TCR alpha and beta repertoires. Donor ages ranged from about 7 to 244 days, and the cohort comprised about six male and two female infants. Thymocytes were mechanically released from the tissue and were stored as pellets of roughly 9.5-34 million cells at -70 degrees C. A QIAsymphony instrument was used to extract genomic DNA from the frozen cell pellets. TCRB and TCRAD loci were amplified from a standardized quantity of quality-controlled genomic DNA using the immunoSEQ multiplex PCR assay. Amplicons spanned the V(D)J region at a length sufficient to cover the CDR3 and identify V and J genes. Through the commercial immunoSEQ service, the amplicons were sequenced on an Illumina platform. Primer bias and sequencing errors were corrected using previously described methods, and TCRAD and TCRB definitions followed the IMGT database. Repertoires were analysed with immunoSEQ Analyzer 3.0 and VDJTools, covering basic statistics, V/J segment usage, diversity estimates, rarefaction and pairwise overlap. Chao1, ChaoE, Efron-Thisted, Shannon and inverse Simpson indices were used to estimate diversity, which was also estimated on datasets down-sampled to the smallest sample. For repertoire overlap, CDR3 nucleotide sequence, V gene and J gene had to match strictly, and clustering was done by Jaccard-based multidimensional scaling. Thymus samples yielded on average around 810,000 unique TCRB clonotypes, compared with around 79,000 from blood samples.

Rearrangement joined TRBV28 to TRBJ2-5; TRBD2 lines up with 9 middle nucleotides. This sequence was found in a boy in the first two years of life with a congenital heart defect. Donor details come from another sample of the same person, matched by shared clones. Sequencing input: thymocytes. The nucleotides read TGTGCCAGCAGTTTGGGAACTGGAGGGACTAGCAAAGAGACCCAGTACTTC. It is translated as CASSLGTGGTSKETQYF. The CDR3, completed at both ends by the reference TRBV28 and TRBJ2-5 genes, gives the full variable domain DVKVTQSSRYLVKRTGEKVFLECVQDMDHENMFWYRQDPGLGLRLIYFSYDVKMKEKGDIPEGYSVSREKKERFSLILESASTNQTSMYLCASSLGTGGTSKETQYFGPGTRLLVL.